This TCR beta chain was captured in a study of blood T cell repertoires in COVID-19. Germline assignment: CDR1 ENHRY and CDR2 SYGVKD. The CDR3 loop spans 13 amino acids. The V gene end was trimmed by 8 bases and the J gene end by 0 bases; junction bases not matched to a gene: 2. Sequencing was performed with immunoSEQ multiplex PCR; in TCRdb, only in-frame clones are kept and a portion is missing. The data hold 310,000 or so clones, with about 90% observed a single time. This sequence originates from a woman aged 45-65 years who had recovered from COVID-19. J is TRBJ2-7 and V is TRBV10-3, with 9 bases lining up with TRBD1. The sample was peripheral blood. The CDR3 nucleotides are TGTGCCATCCTACAGGGGGCCTCCTACGAGCAGTACTTC. This gives the protein CAILQGASYEQYF.